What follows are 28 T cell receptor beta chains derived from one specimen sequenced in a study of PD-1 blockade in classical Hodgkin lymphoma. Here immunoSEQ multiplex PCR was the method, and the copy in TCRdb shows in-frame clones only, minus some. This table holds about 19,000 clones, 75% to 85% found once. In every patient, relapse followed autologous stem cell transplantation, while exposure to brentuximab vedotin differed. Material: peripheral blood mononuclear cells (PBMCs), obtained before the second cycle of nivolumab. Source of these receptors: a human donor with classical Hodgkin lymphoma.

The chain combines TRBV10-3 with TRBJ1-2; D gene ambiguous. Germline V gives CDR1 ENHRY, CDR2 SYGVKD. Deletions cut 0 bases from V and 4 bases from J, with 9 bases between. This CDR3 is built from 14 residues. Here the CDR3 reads CAISESKRSYGYTF. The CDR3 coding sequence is TGTGCCATCAGTGAGTCGAAAAGGTCCTATGGCTACACCTTC.

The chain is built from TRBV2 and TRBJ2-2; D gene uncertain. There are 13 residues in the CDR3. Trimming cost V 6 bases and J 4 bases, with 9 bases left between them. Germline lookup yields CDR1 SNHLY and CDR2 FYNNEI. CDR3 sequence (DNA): TGTGCCAGCAGCTTACTTTTCACCGGGGAGCTGTTTTTT. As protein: CASSLLFTGELFF.

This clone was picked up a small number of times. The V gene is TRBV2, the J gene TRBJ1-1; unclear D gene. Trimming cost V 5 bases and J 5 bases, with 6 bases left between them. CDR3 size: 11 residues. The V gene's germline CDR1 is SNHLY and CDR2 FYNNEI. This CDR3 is CASSTGTEAFF. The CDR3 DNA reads TGTGCCAGCAGTACGGGGACTGAAGCTTTCTTT.

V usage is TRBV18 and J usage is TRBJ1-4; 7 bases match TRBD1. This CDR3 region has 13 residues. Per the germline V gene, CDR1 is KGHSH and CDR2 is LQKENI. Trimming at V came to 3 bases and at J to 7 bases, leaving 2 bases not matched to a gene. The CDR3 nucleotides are TGTGCCAGCTCACCGGGACAGACTGAAAAACTGTTTTTT. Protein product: CASSPGQTEKLFF.

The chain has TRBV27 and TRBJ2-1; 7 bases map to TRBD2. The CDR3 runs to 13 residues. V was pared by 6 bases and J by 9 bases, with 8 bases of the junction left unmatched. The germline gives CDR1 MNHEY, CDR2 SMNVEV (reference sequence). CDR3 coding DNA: TGTGCCAGCAGCTCGACTAGCTCGGGTGAGCAGTTCTTC. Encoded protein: CASSSTSSGEQFF.

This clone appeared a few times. In nucleotides, the CDR3 is TGTGCCAGCAGCCAGCCACAGGGTACGGGGGCCAACGTCCTGACTTTC. This codes for CASSQPQGTGANVLTF. The chain combines TRBV4-2 with TRBJ2-6, with a possible D match to TRBD1 (6 bases). V shed 3 bases and J shed 4 bases, with 13 bases lying between them. The CDR3 contains 16 residues. Germline V lookup: CDR1 LGHNA, CDR2 YNFKEQ.

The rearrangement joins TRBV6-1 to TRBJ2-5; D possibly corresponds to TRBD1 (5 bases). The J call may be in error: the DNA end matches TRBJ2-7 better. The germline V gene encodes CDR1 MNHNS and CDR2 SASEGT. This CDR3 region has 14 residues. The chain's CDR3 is CASSEVGVRYEQYF. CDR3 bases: TGTGCCAGCAGTGAAGTAGGGGTTAGGTACGAGCAGTACTTC.

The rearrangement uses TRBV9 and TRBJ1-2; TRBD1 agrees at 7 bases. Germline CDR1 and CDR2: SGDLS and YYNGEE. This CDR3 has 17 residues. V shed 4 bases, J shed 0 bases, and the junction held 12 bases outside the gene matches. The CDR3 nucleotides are TGTGCCAGCAGCCCCCGCCGATGGGACAGACCTAACTATGGCTACACCTTC. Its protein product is CASSPRRWDRPNYGYTF.

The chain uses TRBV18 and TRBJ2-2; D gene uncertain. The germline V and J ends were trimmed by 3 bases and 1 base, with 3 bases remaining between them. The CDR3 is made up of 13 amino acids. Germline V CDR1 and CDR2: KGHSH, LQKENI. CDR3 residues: CASSPGNTGELFF. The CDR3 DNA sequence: TGTGCCAGCTCACCCGGGAACACCGGGGAGCTGTTTTTT.

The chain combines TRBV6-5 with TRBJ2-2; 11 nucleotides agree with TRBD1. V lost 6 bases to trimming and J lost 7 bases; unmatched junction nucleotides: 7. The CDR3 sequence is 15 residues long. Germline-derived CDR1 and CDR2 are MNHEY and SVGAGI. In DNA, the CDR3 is TGTGCCAGCAGCGGACAGGGGGCAGGGGGCGGGGAGCTGTTTTTT. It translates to CASSGQGAGGGELFF.

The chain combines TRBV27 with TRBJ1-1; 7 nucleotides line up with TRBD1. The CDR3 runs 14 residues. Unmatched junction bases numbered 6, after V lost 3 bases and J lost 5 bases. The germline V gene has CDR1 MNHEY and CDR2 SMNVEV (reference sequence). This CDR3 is CASSFQGVYTEAFF. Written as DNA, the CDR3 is TGTGCCAGCAGTTTCCAGGGGGTTTATACTGAAGCTTTCTTT.

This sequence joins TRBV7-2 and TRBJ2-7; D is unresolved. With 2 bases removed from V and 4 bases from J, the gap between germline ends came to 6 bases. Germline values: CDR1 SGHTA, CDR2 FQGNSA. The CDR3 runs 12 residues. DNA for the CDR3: TGTGCCAGCAGCTTATTAGTATACGAGCAGTACTTC. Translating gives CASSLLVYEQYF.

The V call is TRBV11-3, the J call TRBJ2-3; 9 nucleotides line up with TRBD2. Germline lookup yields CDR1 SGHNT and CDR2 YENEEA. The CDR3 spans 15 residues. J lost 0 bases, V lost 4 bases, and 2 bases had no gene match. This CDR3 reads CASSSGTSSTDTQYF. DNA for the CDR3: TGTGCCAGCAGCTCCGGGACTAGCAGCACAGATACGCAGTATTTT.

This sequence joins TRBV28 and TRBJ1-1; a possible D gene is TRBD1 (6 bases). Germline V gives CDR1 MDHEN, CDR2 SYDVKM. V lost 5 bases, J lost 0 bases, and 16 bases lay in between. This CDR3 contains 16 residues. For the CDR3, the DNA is TGTGCCAGCAGTCCCCCGACAGGACCTATGAACACTGAAGCTTTCTTT. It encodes CASSPPTGPMNTEAFF.

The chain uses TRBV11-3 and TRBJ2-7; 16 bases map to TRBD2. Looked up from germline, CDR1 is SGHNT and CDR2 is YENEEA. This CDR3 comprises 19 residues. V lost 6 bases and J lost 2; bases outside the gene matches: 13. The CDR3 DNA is TGTGCCAGCAGAGTGGGACTAGCGGGAGGGCCAAGGGGGCCCTACGAGCAGTACTTC. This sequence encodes CASRVGLAGGPRGPYEQYF. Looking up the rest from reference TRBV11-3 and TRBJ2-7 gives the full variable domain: EAGVVQSPRYKIIEKKQPVAFWCNPISGHNTLYWYLQNLGQGPELLIRYENEEAVDDSQLPKDRFSAERLKGVDSTLKIQPAELGDSAVYLCASRVGLAGGPRGPYEQYFGPGTRLTVT.

The CDR3 here is CASSADLSYNEQFF. CDR3 bases: TGTGCCAGCAGCGCGGATCTCTCCTACAATGAGCAGTTCTTC. This chain uses TRBV9 with TRBJ2-1; D not certain. Trimming stripped 3 bases from V and 0 bases from J, with 7 bases between. Germline V gene sequence: CDR1 SGDLS, CDR2 YYNGEE. The CDR3 extends over 14 amino acids.

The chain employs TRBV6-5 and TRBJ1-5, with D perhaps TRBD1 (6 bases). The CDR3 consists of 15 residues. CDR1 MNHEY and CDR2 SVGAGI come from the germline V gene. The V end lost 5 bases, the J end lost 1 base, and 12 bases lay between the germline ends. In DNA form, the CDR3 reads TGTGCCAGCAGTCGGGACACCGGGAGCAATCAGCCCCAGCATTTT. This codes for CASSRDTGSNQPQHF.

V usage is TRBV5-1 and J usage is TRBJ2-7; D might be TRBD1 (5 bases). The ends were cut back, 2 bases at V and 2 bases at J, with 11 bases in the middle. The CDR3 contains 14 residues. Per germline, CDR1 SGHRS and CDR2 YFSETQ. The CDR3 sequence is CASSFSGNPYEQYF. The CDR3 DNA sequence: TGCGCCAGCAGCTTTTCAGGGAATCCCTACGAGCAGTACTTC.

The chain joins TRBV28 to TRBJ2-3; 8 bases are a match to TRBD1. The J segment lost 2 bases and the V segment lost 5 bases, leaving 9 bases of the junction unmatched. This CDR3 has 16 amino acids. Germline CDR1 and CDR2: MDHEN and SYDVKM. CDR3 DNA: TGTGCCAGCAGTCCACAGGGACAGGACCCCACAGATACGCAGTATTTT. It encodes CASSPQGQDPTDTQYF.

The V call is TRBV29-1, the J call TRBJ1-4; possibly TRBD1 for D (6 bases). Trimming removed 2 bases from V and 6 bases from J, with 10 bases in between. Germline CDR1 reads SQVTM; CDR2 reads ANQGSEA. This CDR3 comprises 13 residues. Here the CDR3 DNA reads TGCAGCGTTGAATCAGGGGCGGATGAAAAACTGTTTTTT. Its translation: CSVESGADEKLFF.

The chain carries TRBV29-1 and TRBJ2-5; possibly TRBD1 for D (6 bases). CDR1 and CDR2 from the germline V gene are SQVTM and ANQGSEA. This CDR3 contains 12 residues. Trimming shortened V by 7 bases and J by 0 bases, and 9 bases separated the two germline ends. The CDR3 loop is CSAWTDQETQYF. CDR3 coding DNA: TGCAGCGCCTGGACAGACCAAGAGACCCAGTACTTC.

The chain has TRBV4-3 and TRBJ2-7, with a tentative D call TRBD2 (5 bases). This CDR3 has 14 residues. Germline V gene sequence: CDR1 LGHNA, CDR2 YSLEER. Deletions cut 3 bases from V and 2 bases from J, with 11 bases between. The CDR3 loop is CASSHRGPPYEQYF. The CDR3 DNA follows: TGCGCCAGCAGCCATCGAGGGCCACCCTACGAGCAGTACTTC.

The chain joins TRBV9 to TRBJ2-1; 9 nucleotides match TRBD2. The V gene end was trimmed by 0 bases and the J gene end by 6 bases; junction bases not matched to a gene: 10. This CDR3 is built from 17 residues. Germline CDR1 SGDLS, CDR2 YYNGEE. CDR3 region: CASSVGSSGRLFNEQFF. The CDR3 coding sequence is TGTGCCAGCAGCGTAGGGTCGAGCGGGAGGCTCTTCAATGAGCAGTTCTTC. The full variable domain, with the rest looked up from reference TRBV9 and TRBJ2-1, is DSGVTQTPKHLITATGQRVTLRCSPRSGDLSVYWYQQSLDQGLQFLIQYYNGEERAKGNILERFSAQQFPDLHSELNLSSLELGDSALYFCASSVGSSGRLFNEQFFGPGTRLTVL.

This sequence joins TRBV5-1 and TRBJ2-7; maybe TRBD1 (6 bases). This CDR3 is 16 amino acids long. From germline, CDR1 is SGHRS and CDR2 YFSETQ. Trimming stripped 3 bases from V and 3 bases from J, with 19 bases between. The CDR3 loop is CASSSSAAGEFYEQYF. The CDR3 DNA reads TGCGCCAGCAGCTCAAGCGCGGCAGGGGAGTTCTACGAGCAGTACTTC.

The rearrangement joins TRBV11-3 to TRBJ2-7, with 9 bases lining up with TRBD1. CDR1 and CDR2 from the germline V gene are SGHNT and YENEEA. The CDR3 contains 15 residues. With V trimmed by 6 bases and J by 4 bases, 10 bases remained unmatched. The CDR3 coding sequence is TGTGCCAGCAGTACCAGGGACAGGGCTAAGTACGAGCAGTACTTC. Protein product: CASSTRDRAKYEQYF.

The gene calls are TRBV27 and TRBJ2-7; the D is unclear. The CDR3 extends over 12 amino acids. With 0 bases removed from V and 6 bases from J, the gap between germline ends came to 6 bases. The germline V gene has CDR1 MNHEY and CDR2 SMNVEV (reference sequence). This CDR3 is CASSLSGIEQYF. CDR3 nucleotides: TGTGCCAGCAGTTTATCGGGGATCGAGCAGTACTTC.

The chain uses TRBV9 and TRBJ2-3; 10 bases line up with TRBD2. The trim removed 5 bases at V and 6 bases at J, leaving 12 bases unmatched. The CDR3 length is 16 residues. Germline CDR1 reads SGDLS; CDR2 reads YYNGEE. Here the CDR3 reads CASSISGGSPTDTQYF. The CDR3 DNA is TGTGCCAGCAGTATTAGCGGGGGGTCCCCCACTGATACGCAGTATTTT.

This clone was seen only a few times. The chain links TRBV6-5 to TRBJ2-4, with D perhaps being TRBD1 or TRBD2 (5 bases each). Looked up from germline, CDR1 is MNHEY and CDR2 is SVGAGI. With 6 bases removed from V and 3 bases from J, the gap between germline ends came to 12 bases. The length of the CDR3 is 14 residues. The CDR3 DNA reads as TGTGCCAGCAGGGCCCGGGGCGGCAAAAACATTCAGTACTTC. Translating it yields CASRARGGKNIQYF.